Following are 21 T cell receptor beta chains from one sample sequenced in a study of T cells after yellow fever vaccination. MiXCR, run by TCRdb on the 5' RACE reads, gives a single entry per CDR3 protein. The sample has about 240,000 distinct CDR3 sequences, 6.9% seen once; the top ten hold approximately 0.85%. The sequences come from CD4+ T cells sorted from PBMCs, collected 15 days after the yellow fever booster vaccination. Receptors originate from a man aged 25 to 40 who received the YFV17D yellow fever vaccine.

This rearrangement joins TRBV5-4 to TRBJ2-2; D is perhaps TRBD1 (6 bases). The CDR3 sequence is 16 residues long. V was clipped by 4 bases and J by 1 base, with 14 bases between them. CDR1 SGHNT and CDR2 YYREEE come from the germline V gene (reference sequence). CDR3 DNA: TGTGCCAGCAGCGGCACAGGGAATCGGAACACCGGGGAGCTGTTTTTT. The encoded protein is CASSGTGNRNTGELFF.

This CDR3 reads CASSLGRRQTQYF. In nucleotides, the CDR3 is TGTGCCAGCAGCTTAGGGAGGAGACAGACCCAGTACTTC. The V gene is TRBV7-8, the J gene TRBJ2-5; perhaps TRBD2 as D (5 bases). This CDR3 contains 13 residues. Trimming removed 1 base at V and 6 bases at J, with 9 bases between. CDR1 SGHVS and CDR2 FQNEAQ come from the germline V gene. The entire variable domain, with the rest obtained from reference TRBV7-8 and TRBJ2-5, is as follows: GAGVSQSPRYKVAKRGQDVALRCDPISGHVSLFWYQQALGQGPEFLTYFQNEAQLDKSGLPSDRFFAERPEGSVSTLKIQRTQQEDSAVYLCASSLGRRQTQYFGPGTRLLVL.

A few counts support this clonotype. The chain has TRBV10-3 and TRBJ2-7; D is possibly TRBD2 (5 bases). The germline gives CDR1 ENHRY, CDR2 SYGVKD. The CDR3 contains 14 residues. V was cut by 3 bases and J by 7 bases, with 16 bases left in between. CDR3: CAISDGFSGTEQYF. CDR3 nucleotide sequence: TGTGCCATCAGTGACGGTTTTTCGGGAACGGAGCAGTACTTC.

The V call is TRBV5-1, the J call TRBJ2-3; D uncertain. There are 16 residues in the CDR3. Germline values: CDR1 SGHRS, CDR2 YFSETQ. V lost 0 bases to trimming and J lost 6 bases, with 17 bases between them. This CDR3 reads CASSLGLIGAVDTQYF. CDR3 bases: TGCGCCAGCAGCTTGGGCCTCATAGGCGCCGTGGATACGCAGTATTTT.

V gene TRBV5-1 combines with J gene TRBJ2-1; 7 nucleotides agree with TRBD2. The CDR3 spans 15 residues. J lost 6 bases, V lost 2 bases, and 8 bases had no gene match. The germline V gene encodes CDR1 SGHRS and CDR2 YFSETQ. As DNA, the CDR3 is TGCGCCAGCAGCTTCAGCGGGGCCTACGCCAATGAGCAGTTCTTC. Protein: CASSFSGAYANEQFF.

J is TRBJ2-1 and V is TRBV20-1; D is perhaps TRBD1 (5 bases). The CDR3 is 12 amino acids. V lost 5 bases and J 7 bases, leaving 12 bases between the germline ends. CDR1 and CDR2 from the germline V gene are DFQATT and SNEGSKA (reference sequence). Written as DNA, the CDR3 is TGCAGTGCTGGGGCCCGAGGAAATGAGCAGTTCTTC. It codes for CSAGARGNEQFF.

DNA of the CDR3: TGCAGTGCTAGTGCACAGTACTACGAGCAGTACTTC. This translates into CSASAQYYEQYF. The rearrangement joins TRBV20-1 to TRBJ2-7; D call uncertain. V gave up 3 bases and J gave up 3 bases, with 9 bases separating them. Germline V gene data show CDR1 as DFQATT and CDR2 as SNEGSKA (reference sequence). CDR3 length: 12 amino acids.

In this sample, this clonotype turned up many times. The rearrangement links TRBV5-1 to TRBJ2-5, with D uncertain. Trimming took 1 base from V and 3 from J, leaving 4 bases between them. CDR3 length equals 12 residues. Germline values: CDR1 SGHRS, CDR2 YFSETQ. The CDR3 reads CASSLNEETQYF. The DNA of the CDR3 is TGCGCCAGCAGCTTGAACGAAGAGACCCAGTACTTC.

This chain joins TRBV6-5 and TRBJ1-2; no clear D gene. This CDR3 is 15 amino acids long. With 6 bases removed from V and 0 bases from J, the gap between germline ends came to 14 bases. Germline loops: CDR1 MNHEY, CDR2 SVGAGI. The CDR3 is CASRTTPPANYGYTF. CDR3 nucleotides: TGTGCCAGCAGGACAACCCCGCCGGCTAACTATGGCTACACCTTC.

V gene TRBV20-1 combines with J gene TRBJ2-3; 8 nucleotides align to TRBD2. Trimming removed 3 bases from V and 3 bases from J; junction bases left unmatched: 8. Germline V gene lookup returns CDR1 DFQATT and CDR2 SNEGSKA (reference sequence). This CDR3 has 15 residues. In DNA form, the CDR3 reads TGCAGTGCTAGTAGTCCTAGCGGGCAAACAGATACGCAGTATTTT. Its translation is CSASSPSGQTDTQYF.

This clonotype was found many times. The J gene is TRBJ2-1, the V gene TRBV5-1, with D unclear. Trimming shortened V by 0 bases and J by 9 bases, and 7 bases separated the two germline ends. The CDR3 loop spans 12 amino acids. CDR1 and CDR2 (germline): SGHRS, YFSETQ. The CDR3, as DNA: TGCGCCAGCAGCTTGGCTGGAGCTGAGCAGTTCTTC. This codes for CASSLAGAEQFF.

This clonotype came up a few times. DNA for the CDR3: TGTGCCAGCAGTGGCCCGGGACTAGCGGGAGTCCCCGGGGAGCTGTTTTTT. As protein: CASSGPGLAGVPGELFF. The rearrangement uses TRBV28 and TRBJ2-2, with TRBD2 matching 14 bases. Germline values: CDR1 MDHEN, CDR2 SYDVKM. V lost 5 bases, J lost 6 bases, and 8 bases stayed unmatched. This CDR3 has 17 amino acids.

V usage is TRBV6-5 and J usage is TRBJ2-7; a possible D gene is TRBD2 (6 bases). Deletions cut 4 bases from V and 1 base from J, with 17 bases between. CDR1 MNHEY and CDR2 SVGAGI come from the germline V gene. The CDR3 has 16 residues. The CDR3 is CASSSTYRRGSYEQYF. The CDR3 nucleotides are TGTGCCAGCAGTTCGACCTACAGGAGGGGATCCTACGAGCAGTACTTC.

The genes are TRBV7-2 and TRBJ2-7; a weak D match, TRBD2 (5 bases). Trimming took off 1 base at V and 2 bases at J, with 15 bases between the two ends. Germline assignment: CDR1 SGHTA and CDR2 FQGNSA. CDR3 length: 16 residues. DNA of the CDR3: TGTGCCAGCAGCTTAGAGGGTGGAGGTCGCCCCTACGAGCAGTACTTC. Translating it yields CASSLEGGGRPYEQYF.

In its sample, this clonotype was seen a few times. CDR3: CASSYREGGTQYF. CDR3 nucleotides: TGTGCCAGCAGTTATAGGGAAGGGGGGACCCAGTACTTC. The V call is TRBV6-6, the J call TRBJ2-5, with a tentative D call TRBD1 (6 bases). The CDR3 consists of 13 residues. The germline CDR1 and CDR2 sequences are MNHNY and SVGAGI (reference sequence). V shed 3 bases and J shed 7 bases, with 12 bases lying between them.

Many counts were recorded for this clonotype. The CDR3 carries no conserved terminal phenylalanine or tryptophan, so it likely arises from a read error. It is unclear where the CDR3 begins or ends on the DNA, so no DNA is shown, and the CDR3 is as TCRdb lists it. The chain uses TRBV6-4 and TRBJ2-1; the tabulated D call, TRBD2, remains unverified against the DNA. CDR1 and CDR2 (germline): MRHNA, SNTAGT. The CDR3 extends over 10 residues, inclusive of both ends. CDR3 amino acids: CASSFYKAGD.

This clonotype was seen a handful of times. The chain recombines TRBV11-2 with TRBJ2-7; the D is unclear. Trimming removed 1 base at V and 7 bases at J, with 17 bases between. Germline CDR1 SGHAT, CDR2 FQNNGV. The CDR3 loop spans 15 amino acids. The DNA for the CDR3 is TGTGCCAGCAGCTTAGTAGGAATCGGCTTGGGAGAGCAGTACTTC. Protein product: CASSLVGIGLGEQYF.

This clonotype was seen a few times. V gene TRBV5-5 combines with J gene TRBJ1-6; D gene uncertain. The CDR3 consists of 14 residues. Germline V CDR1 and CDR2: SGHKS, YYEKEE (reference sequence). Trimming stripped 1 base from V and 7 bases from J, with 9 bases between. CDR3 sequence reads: CASSLTSWNSPLHF. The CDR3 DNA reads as TGTGCCAGCAGCTTGACGTCGTGGAATTCACCCCTCCACTTT.

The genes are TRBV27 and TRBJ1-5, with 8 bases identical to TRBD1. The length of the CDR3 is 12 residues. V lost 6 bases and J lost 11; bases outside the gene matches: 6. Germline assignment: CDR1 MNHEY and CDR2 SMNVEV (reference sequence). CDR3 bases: TGTGCCAGCAGATCGACAGGGGAAGCCCAGCATTTT. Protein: CASRSTGEAQHF.

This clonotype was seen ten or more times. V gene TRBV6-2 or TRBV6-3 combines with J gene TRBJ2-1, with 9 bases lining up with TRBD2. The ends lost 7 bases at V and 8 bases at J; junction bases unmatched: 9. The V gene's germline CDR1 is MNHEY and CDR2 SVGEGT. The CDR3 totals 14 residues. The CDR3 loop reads CASKSREGLDEQFF. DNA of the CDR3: TGTGCCAGCAAATCGCGGGAGGGACTCGATGAGCAGTTCTTC.

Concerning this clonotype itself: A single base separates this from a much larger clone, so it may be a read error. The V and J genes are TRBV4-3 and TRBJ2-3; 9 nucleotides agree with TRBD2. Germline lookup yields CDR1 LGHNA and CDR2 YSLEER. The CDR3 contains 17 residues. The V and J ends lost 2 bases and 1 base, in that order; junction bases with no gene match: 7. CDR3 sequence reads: CASSQPLAGRGTDTQYF. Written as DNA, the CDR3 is TGCGCCAGCAGCCAACCCCTAGCGGGAAGGGGCACAGATACGCAGTATTTT.